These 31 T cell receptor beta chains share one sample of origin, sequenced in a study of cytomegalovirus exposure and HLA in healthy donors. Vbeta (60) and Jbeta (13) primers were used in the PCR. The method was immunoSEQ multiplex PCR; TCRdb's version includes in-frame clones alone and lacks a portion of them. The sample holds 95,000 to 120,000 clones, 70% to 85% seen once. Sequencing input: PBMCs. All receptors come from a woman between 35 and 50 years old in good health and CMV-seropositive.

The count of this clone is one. The DNA of the CDR3 is TGTGCCAGCAGCCGGACAGGGCAGGGCAATCAGCCCCAGCATTTT. Its protein is CASSRTGQGNQPQHF. The V call is TRBV28, the J call TRBJ1-5, with 8 nucleotides matching TRBD1. Germline CDR1 and CDR2: MDHEN and SYDVKM. With V trimmed by 6 bases and J by 2 bases, 6 bases remained unmatched. This CDR3 region has 15 residues.

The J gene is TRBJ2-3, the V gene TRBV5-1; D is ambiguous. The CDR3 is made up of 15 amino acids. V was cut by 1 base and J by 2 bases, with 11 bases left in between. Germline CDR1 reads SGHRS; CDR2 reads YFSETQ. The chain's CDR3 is CASSLNLYPTDTQYF. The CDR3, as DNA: TGCGCCAGCAGCTTGAATCTCTACCCCACAGATACGCAGTATTTT.

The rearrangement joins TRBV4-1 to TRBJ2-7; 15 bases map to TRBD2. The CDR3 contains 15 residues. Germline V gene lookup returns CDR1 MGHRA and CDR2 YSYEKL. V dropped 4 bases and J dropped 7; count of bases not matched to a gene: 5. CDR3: CASSLGLAGGQEQYF. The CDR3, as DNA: TGCGCCAGCAGCCTTGGACTAGCGGGAGGGCAGGAGCAGTACTTC.

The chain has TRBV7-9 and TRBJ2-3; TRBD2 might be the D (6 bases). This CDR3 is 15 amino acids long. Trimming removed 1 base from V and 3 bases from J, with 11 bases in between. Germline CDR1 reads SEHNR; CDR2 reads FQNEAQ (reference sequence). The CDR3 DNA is TGTGCCAGCAGCTTAGGAGCGGGTCGGACAGATACGCAGTATTTT. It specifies CASSLGAGRTDTQYF.

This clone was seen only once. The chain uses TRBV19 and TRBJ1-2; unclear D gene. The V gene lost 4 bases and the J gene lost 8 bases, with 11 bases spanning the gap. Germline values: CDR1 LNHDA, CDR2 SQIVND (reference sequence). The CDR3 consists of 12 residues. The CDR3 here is CASSTLVAGYTF. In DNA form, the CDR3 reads TGTGCCAGTAGTACACTAGTCGCCGGCTACACCTTC.

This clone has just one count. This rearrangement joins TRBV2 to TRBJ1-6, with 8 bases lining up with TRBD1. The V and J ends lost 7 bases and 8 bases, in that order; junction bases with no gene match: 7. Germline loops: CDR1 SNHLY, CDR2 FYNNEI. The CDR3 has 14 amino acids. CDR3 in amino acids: CASNPGTGDSPLHF. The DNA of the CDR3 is TGTGCCAGCAACCCCGGGACAGGCGATTCACCCCTCCACTTT.

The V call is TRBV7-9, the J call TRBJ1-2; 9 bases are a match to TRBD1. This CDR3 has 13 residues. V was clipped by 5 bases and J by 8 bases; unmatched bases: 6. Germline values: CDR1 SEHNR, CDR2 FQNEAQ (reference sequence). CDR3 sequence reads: CASSTGGHWGYTF. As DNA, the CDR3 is TGTGCCAGCAGCACAGGGGGCCATTGGGGCTACACCTTC. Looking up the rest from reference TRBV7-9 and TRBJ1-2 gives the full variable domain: DTGVSQNPRHKITKRGQNVTFRCDPISEHNRLYWYRQTLGQGPEFLTYFQNEAQLEKSRLLSDRFSAERPKGSFSTLEIQRTEQGDSAMYLCASSTGGHWGYTFGSGTRLTVV.

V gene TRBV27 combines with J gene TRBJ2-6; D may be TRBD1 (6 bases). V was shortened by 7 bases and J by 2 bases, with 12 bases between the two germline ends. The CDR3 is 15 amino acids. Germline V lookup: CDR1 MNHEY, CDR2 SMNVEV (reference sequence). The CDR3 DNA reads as TGTGCCAGCACGCCCAACAGGGCTGGGGCCAACGTCCTGACTTTC. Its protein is CASTPNRAGANVLTF.

CDR3 DNA sequence: TGTGCCAGCGGCAGGGAAGAGACCCAGTACTTC. Translation gives CASGREETQYF. The V call is TRBV2, the J call TRBJ2-5, with D possibly being TRBD1 (5 bases). CDR1 and CDR2 (germline): SNHLY, FYNNEI. CDR3 length: 11 amino acids. V was cut by 8 bases and J by 3 bases, with 7 bases left in between.

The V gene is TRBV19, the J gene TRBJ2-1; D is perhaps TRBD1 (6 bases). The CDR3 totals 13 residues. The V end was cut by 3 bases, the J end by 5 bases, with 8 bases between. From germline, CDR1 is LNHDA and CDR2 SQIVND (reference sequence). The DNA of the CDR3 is TGTGCCAGTAGTATCCCAGGGGACAATGAGCAGTTCTTC. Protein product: CASSIPGDNEQFF.

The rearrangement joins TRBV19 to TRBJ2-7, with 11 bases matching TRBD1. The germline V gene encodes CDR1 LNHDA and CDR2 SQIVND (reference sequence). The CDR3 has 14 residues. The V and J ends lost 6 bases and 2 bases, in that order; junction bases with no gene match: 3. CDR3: CASSLDRGPYEQYF. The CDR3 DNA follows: TGTGCCAGTAGCCTGGACAGGGGGCCCTACGAGCAGTACTTC.

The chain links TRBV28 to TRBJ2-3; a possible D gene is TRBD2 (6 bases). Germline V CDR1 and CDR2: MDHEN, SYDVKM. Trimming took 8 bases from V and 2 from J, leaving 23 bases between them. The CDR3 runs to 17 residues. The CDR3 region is CASFGTGSHRITDTQYF. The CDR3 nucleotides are TGTGCCAGCTTTGGGACTGGCTCACATCGAATCACAGATACGCAGTATTTT.

CDR3 DNA: TGTGCCACCAGCAGAGATCTACTAGCGGGGTCCTACACCGGGGAGCTGTTTTTT. It codes for CATSRDLLAGSYTGELFF. V usage is TRBV15 and J usage is TRBJ2-2, with 10 bases identical to TRBD2. The CDR3 runs 18 residues. V shed 0 bases, J shed 3 bases, and the junction held 7 bases outside the gene matches. CDR1 and CDR2 (germline): LNHNV, YYDKDF (reference sequence).

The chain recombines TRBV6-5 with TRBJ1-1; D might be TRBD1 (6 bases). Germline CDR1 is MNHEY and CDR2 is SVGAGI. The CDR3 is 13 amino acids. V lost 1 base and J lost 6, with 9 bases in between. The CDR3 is CASSYLDSSEAFF. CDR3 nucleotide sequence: TGTGCCAGCAGTTACTTGGACAGTTCTGAAGCTTTCTTT.

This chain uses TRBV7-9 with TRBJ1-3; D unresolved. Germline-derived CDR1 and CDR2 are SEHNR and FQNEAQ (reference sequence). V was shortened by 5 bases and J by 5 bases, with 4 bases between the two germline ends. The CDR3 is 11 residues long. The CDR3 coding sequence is TGTGCCAGCAGCCTTAGAAACACCATATATTTT. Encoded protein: CASSLRNTIYF.

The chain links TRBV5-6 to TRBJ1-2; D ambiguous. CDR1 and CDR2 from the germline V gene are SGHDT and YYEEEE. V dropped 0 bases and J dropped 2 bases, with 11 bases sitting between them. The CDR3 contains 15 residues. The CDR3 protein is CASSLAYDGNYGYTF. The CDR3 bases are TGTGCCAGCAGCTTGGCATACGACGGGAACTATGGCTACACCTTC.

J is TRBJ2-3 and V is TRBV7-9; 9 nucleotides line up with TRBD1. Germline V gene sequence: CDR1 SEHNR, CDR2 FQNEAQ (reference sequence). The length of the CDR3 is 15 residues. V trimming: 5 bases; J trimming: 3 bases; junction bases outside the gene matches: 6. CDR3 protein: CASSVGGQGTDTQYF. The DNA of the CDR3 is TGTGCCAGCAGCGTCGGTGGACAGGGGACAGATACGCAGTATTTT.

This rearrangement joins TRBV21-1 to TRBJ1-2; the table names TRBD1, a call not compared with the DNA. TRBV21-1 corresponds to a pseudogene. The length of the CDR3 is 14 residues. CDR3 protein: CASGGRGFNYGYTF. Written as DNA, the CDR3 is TGTGCCAGCGGCGGCAGGGGATTTAACTATGGCTACACCTTC.

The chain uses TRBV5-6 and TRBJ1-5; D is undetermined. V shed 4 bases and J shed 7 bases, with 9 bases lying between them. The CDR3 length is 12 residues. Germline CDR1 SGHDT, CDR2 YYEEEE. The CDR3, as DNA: TGTGCCAGCAGCATCTTGTCCCAGCCCCAGCATTTT. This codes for CASSILSQPQHF.

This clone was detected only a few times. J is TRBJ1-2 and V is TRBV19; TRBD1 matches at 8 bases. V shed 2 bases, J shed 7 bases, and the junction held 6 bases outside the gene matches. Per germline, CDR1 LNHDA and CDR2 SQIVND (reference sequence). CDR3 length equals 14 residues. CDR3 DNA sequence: TGTGCCAGTAGTATACTGACAGGGGTTTTTGGCTACACCTTC. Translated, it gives CASSILTGVFGYTF. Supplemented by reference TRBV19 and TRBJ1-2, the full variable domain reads DGGITQSPKYLFRKEGQNVTLSCEQNLNHDAMYWYRQDPGQGLRLIYYSQIVNDFQKGDIAEGYSVSREKKESFPLTVTSAQKNPTAFYLCASSILTGVFGYTFGSGTRLTVV.

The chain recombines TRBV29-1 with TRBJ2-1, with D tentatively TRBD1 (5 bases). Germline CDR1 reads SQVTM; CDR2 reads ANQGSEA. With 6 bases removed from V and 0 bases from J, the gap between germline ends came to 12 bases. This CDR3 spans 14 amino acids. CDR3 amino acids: CSVVRGGSYNEQFF. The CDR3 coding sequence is TGCAGCGTCGTTAGGGGCGGCTCCTACAATGAGCAGTTCTTC.

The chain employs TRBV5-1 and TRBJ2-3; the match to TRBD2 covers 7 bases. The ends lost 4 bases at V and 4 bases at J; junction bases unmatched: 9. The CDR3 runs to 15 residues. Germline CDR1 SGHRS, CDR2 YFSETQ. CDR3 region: CASSPGGGFADTQYF. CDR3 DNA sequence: TGCGCCAGCAGCCCCGGGGGAGGGTTCGCAGATACGCAGTATTTT.

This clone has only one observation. The CDR3 loop is CASSSRTAVYGYTF. DNA for the CDR3: TGCGCCAGCAGCAGCCGGACAGCCGTTTATGGCTACACCTTC. The chain carries TRBV5-1 and TRBJ1-2; TRBD1 is a possible D gene (6 bases). This CDR3 spans 14 amino acids. Germline CDR1 SGHRS, CDR2 YFSETQ. The V and J ends lost 4 bases and 5 bases respectively, with 15 bases between them. Supplemented by reference TRBV5-1 and TRBJ1-2, the full variable domain reads KAGVTQTPRYLIKTRGQQVTLSCSPISGHRSVSWYQQTPGQGLQFLFEYFSETQRNKGNFPGRFSGRQFSNSRSEMNVSTLELGDSALYLCASSSRTAVYGYTFGSGTRLTVV.

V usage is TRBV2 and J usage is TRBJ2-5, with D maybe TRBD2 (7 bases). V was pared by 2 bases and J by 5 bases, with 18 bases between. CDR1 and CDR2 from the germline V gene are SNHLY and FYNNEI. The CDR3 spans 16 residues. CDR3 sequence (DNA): TGTGCCAGCAGTGAATTAGGAGGGGGGAGGGGGGAGACCCAGTACTTC. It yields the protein CASSELGGGRGETQYF. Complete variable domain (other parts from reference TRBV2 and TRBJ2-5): EPEVTQTPSHQVTQMGQEVILRCVPISNHLYFYWYRQILGQKVEFLVSFYNNEISEKSEIFDDQFSVERPDGSNFTLKIRSTKLEDSAMYFCASSELGGGRGETQYFGPGTRLLVL.

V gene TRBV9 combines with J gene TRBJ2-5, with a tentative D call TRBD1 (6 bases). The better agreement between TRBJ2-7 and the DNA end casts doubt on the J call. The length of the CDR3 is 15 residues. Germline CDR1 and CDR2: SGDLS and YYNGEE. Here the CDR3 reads CASTARGMVRNEQYF. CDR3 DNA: TGTGCCAGCACCGCAAGGGGGATGGTGAGAAACGAGCAGTACTTC.

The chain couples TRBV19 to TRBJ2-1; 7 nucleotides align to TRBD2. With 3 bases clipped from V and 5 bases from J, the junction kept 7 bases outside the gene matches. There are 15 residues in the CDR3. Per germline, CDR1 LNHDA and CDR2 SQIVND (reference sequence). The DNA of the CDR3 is TGTGCCAGTAGTATCTGGGGGGGGAAAAACAATGAGCAGTTCTTC. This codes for CASSIWGGKNNEQFF.

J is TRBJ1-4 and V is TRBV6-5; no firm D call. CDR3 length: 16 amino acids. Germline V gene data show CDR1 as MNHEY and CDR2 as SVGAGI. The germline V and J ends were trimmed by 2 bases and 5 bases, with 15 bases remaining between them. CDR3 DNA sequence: TGTGCCAGCAGTTACCAACCCCCCCGGTCAAATGAAAAACTGTTTTTT. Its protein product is CASSYQPPRSNEKLFF.

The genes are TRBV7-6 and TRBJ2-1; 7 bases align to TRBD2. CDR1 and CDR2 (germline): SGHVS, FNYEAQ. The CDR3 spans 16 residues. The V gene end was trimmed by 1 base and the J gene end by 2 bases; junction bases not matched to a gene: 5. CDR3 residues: CASSLDGGSTYNEQFF. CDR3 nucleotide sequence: TGTGCCAGCAGCTTAGATGGCGGGAGCACCTACAATGAGCAGTTCTTC.

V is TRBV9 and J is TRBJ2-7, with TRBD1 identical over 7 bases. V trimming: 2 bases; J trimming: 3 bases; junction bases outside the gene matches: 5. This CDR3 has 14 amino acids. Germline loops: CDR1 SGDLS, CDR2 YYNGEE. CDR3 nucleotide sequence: TGTGCCAGCAGCGTTCGGGACAGAGACTACGAGCAGTACTTC. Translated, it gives CASSVRDRDYEQYF.

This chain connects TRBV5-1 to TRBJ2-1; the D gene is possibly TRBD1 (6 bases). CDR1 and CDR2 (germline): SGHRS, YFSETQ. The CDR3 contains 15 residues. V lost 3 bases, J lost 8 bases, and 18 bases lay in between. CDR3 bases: TGCGCCAGCAGCTGGAAGGGACAAACTTACGATGAGCAGTTCTTC. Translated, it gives CASSWKGQTYDEQFF.

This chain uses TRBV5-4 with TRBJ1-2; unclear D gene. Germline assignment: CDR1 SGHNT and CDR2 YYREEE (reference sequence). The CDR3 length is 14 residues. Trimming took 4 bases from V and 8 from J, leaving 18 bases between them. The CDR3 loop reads CASSPPQPTGGYTF. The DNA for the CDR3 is TGTGCCAGCAGCCCGCCTCAACCGACTGGGGGCTACACCTTC.